This is a list of T cell receptor beta chains from one sample in a study of T-cell memory formation after mild COVID-19. TCRdb re-analysed the 5' RACE reads in MiXCR, keeping a single row per CDR3 protein. The table shows 300,000 to 350,000 distinct CDR3 sequences, with 14% occurring only once. Sequencing was carried out using PBMCs or a T cell subset sorted from them (not recorded which). These receptors originate from a man aged 18 to 30 who had mild COVID-19 (a few samples of this study predate the infection). Cell type and time point are not known. Both conserved end residues are part of each CDR3. The order of the fields is clone size, V gene, D gene, J gene, CDR3 DNA, CDR3 protein. The D gene is left open where the match is weak. Clone size is stated in some rows and not others, as once, few, many or a class when expanded.

NA	TRBV7-2	NA	TRBJ1-6	TGTGCCAGCAGCAAATTCGGGAGAGGGTCACCCCTCCACTTT	CASSKFGRGSPLHF
NA	TRBV5-5	TRBD1	TRBJ1-3	TGTGCCAGCAGCGACAGGGGTCGACTTGGAAACACCATATATTTT	CASSDRGRLGNTIYF
NA	TRBV6-1	TRBD1	TRBJ1-2	TGTGCCAGCAGTGAGACCGGGACAGGGCGAATCTATGGCTACACCTTC	CASSETGTGRIYGYTF
NA	TRBV2	NA	TRBJ2-7	TGTGCCTGGCCACGTGAGGACCACTCCTACGAGCAGTACTTC	CAWPREDHSYEQYF
few	TRBV10-3	TRBD1	TRBJ1-1	TGTGCCATCAGGGAGGGACAGGAAGCTTTCTTT	CAIREGQEAFF
few	TRBV5-1	TRBD1	TRBJ2-1	TGCGCCAGCAGTATGACAGGGGTAACTGAGCAGTTCTTC	CASSMTGVTEQFF
few	TRBV5-1	NA	TRBJ2-3	TGCGCCAGCAGCTTGTACGTCGGGGTTAGCACAGATACGCAGTATTTT	CASSLYVGVSTDTQYF
few	TRBV7-9	NA	TRBJ2-5	TGTGCCAGCCAGGGCGCTCAAGAGACCCAGTACTTC	CASQGAQETQYF
many	TRBV7-2	NA	TRBJ1-2	TGTGCCAGCAGCTTAGATGACGTTGGCTACACCTTC	CASSLDDVGYTF
few	TRBV11-3	NA	TRBJ1-2	TGTGCCAGCAGCTCGGACACCAACTATGGCTACACCTTC	CASSSDTNYGYTF
few	TRBV4-1	NA	TRBJ2-7	TGCGCCAGCAGCCTACGAGCGGCTTCAGGGCCCTACGAGCAGTACTTC	CASSLRAASGPYEQYF
NA	TRBV6-2/TRBV6-3	TRBD2	TRBJ2-2	TGTGCCAGCAGTTGGGGAGCAGTTTATACTCCTCGACTAGCGGGCATCCCCGGGGAGCTGTTTTTT	CASSWGAVYTPRLAGIPGELFF
NA	TRBV6-5	TRBD1	TRBJ1-6	TGTGCCAGCAGTTACCGCCAGGGGGATTCACCCCTCCACTTT	CASSYRQGDSPLHF
NA	TRBV7-9	NA	TRBJ1-3	TGTGCCAGCAGCTTAGTCGAGACTGAACTCTATGGAAACACCATATATTTT	CASSLVETELYGNTIYF